The 11 T cell receptor beta chains below were found in one sample sequenced in a study of blood T cells in healthy people across ages. PCR was performed a second time for about 7 to 12 cycles using a sample-barcoded 5' primer and a J-beta primer mix. In TCRdb, the 5' RACE reads were re-called with MiXCR into one record per CDR3 protein. The sample contains hundreds of thousands of distinct CDR3 sequences, 29% of which appear only once. Sequenced sample: blood. These receptors were taken from a woman older than 75 in good health.

This clonotype was seen repeatedly, ten times or more. The CDR3 loop reads CASSRGVGAYEQYF. The DNA of the CDR3 is TGTGCCAGCAGTAGGGGGGTGGGGGCCTACGAGCAGTACTTC. The J gene is TRBJ2-7, the V gene TRBV28; the D call may be TRBD1 or TRBD2 (6 bases each). Per germline, CDR1 MDHEN and CDR2 SYDVKM. Between the trimmed V and J ends, which lost 5 bases and 2 bases, there was a span of 13 bases. The CDR3 runs 14 residues.

A remark on this clonotype: A much larger clone differs from this one at a single base, so this may be a read error. The genes are TRBV6-5 and TRBJ2-3; possible D gene TRBD1, 6 bases. Germline loops: CDR1 MNHEY, CDR2 SVGAGI. The length of the CDR3 is 13 residues. V gave up 6 bases and J gave up 4 bases, with 11 bases separating them. CDR3 coding DNA: TGTGCCAGCAGGGCAGGGGACGCAGATACGCAGTATTTT. The encoded protein is CASRAGDADTQYF.

J is TRBJ1-2 and V is TRBV7-6, with 7 bases fitting TRBD1. The junction had 9 bases not matched to a gene; V was cut back by 5 bases and J by 6 bases. Germline lookup yields CDR1 SGHVS and CDR2 FNYEAQ. The CDR3 covers 14 residues. For the CDR3, the DNA is TGTGCCAGCAGCCCGACACAGGGGAGGGATGGCTACACCTTC. This gives the protein CASSPTQGRDGYTF.

This clonotype was observed a single time. This clone may be a read error of a much larger clone one base away. The genes are TRBV7-8 and TRBJ2-3, with D perhaps matching TRBD1 (6 bases). Per the germline V gene, CDR1 is SGHVS and CDR2 is FQNEAQ. The CDR3 length is 17 residues. CDR3 amino acids: CASSPTRQKGVGDTRYF. The CDR3 DNA follows: TGTGCCAGCAGCCCCACCCGGCAAAAGGGGGTCGGGGATACGCGGTATTTT.

Ten or more counts support this clonotype. V usage is TRBV20-1 and J usage is TRBJ2-1, with D maybe TRBD2 (7 bases). V dropped 4 bases and J dropped 4 bases, with 23 bases sitting between them. CDR3 length: 17 amino acids. The germline V gene has CDR1 DFQATT and CDR2 SNEGSKA (reference sequence). The CDR3 DNA reads as TGCAGTGCTATGGATACAGGGAGGGCGGTGGGGTACAATGAGCAGTTCTTC. Translated: CSAMDTGRAVGYNEQFF.

In regard to this clonotype: A much larger clone differs by one base, so this may be a read error. Because the CDR3 is missing its conserved closing phenylalanine or tryptophan, this is likely a read error. This chain links TRBV5-6 with TRBJ2-1; D call uncertain. V lost 3 bases and J 10 bases, leaving 8 bases between the germline ends. The CDR3 extends over 11 amino acids. Germline CDR1 is SGHDT and CDR2 is YYEEEE. This chain's CDR3 is CASSSTGEQFS. The CDR3, as DNA: TGTGCCAGCAGCTCCACCGGGGAGCAGTTCTCC.

This clonotype has a handful of counts. A much larger clone differs from this one at a single base, so this may be a read error. This chain joins TRBV20-1 and TRBJ2-6, with D perhaps matching TRBD1 or TRBD2 (6 bases each). The germline V gene encodes CDR1 DFQATT and CDR2 SNEGSKA (reference sequence). The CDR3 consists of 16 residues. Here the CDR3 reads CSARDHGGSGANVRTF. In DNA form, the CDR3 reads TGCAGTGCTAGAGATCACGGGGGCTCTGGGGCCAACGTCCGGACTTTC.

In regard to this clonotype: One end of the junction is discordant with germline, which a read error may explain. This chain links TRBV7-8 with TRBJ2-5; TRBD1 matches 8 bases. Per germline, CDR1 SGHVS and CDR2 FQNEAQ. The CDR3 extends over 17 amino acids. CDR3 sequence reads: CASSELIDRGGQETQFF. DNA for the CDR3: TGTGCCAGCAGCGAACTAATCGACAGGGGCGGGCAAGAGACCCAATTCTTC.

With respect to this clonotype: A clone one base away is much larger, so this may be a read error. The V call is TRBV6-6, the J call TRBJ1-1; D unresolved. CDR1 is MNHNY, CDR2 SVGAGI, per germline (reference sequence). CDR3 length: 13 residues. CDR3 nucleotide sequence: TGTACCAGCAGCCCGCCTTTGAACACTGAAGCTTTCTTT. Translation: CTSSPPLNTEAFF.

This clonotype was detected a few times. The gene calls are TRBV14 and TRBJ2-5, with 8 bases aligning to TRBD2. This CDR3 contains 16 residues. V lost 1 base and J lost 3; bases outside the gene matches: 7. Per germline, CDR1 SGHDN and CDR2 FVKESK. CDR3: CASSQAGGVIEETQYF. The DNA for the CDR3 is TGTGCCAGCAGCCAAGCGGGAGGGGTAATAGAAGAGACCCAGTACTTC.

The V call is TRBV2, the J call TRBJ2-1; 7 positions agree with TRBD1. The CDR3 length is 16 residues. CDR1 is SNHLY, CDR2 FYNNEI, per germline. Trimming took 4 bases from V and 1 from J; bases not matched to a gene: 7. The CDR3 DNA is TGTGCCAGCAGTGTCCAGGGACAGTATTCCTACAATGAGCAGTTCTTC. Its translation: CASSVQGQYSYNEQFF.